The rows below give T cell receptor beta chains drawn from one sample of a study of control samples from healthy donors and cancer patients. Method: immunoSEQ multiplex PCR; TCRdb's copy keeps in-frame clones and lacks some. In the table there are fewer than 200,000 clones, 70% to 90% of which are singletons. Sequenced input: blood. These receptors all stem from a woman aged 30 to 39 in good health. CDR3s include the opening cysteine and the closing phenylalanine or tryptophan. The D gene is left open where the match is weak. Clone size is shown for a subset of rows, as once, few, many or a class of expanded clone.

16	TRBJ2-5	TRBD2	TRBV7-9	-	CASSLLAGALQETQYF	TGTGCCAGCAGTCTATTAGCGGGAGCCCTCCAAGAGACCCAGTACTTC
14	TRBJ2-1	TRBD2	TRBV7-2	-	CASSYGGGHNEQFF	TGTGCCAGCAGCTACGGGGGGGGACACAATGAGCAGTTCTTC
16	TRBJ1-4	TRBD1	TRBV4-1	-	CASSHEGAGGNEKLFF	TGCGCCAGCAGCCATGAGGGGGCAGGAGGTAATGAAAAACTGTTTTTT
17	TRBJ2-3	-	TRBV3-1/TRBV3-2	-	CASSQGGQTLGTDTQYF	TGTGCCAGCAGCCAAGGGGGACAAACCCTCGGCACAGATACGCAGTATTTT
15	TRBJ2-1	-	TRBV5-1	once	CASKKWGESYNEQFF	TGCGCCAGCAAGAAATGGGGCGAATCCTACAATGAGCAGTTCTTC
13	TRBJ1-1	TRBD1	TRBV2	-	CASGQGKNTEAFF	TGTGCCAGTGGACAGGGGAAGAACACTGAAGCTTTCTTT
13	TRBJ2-3	-	TRBV5-1	-	CASSPWGTDTQYF	TGCGCCAGCAGCCCCTGGGGAACAGATACGCAGTATTTT
10	TRBJ1-5	-	TRBV12-2	-	CASRAQPQHF	TGTGCAAGTCGAGCACAGCCCCAGCATTTT
13	TRBJ1-1	-	TRBV7-6	-	CATSAGLNTEAFF	TGTGCCACGTCAGCCGGGCTGAACACTGAAGCTTTCTTT
14	TRBJ1-3	TRBD1	TRBV19	many	CASSGRDRSNTIYF	TGTGCCAGTAGTGGCCGGGACAGGAGCAACACCATATATTTT
14	TRBJ2-1	-	TRBV11-2	-	CASSLGRTYNEQFF	TGTGCCAGCAGCTTAGGCAGGACGTACAATGAGCAGTTCTTC
14	TRBJ2-5	TRBD1	TRBV10-3	-	CAISTGQREETQYF	TGTGCCATCAGTACGGGACAGCGAGAAGAGACCCAGTACTTC
14	TRBJ2-3	-	TRBV6-4	once	CASSDFESGDTQYF	TGTGCCAGCAGTGACTTCGAGTCAGGAGATACGCAGTATTTT
14	TRBJ2-3	-	TRBV5-6	-	CASSLGGAADTQYF	TGTGCCAGCAGCTTGGGAGGGGCAGCAGATACGCAGTATTTT
13	TRBJ1-2	-	TRBV6-5	-	CASRSDTYYGYTF	TGTGCCAGCAGATCAGACACCTACTATGGCTACACCTTC
14	TRBJ1-5	-	TRBV6-5	-	CASQQGWGNQPQHF	TGTGCCAGCCAACAGGGATGGGGCAATCAGCCCCAGCATTTT
14	TRBJ1-3	TRBD1	TRBV30	-	CAWSVGGGGNTIYF	TGTGCCTGGAGTGTAGGAGGGGGCGGAAACACCATATATTTT
10	TRBJ1-2	-	TRBV11-2	once	CASSARDTFF	TGTGCCAGCAGCGCCCGGGACACCTTCTTC
14	TRBJ2-3	-	TRBV4-2	-	CASSQDLGTDTQYF	TGTGCCAGCAGCCAAGACCTGGGAACAGATACGCAGTATTTT
14	TRBJ1-4	TRBD1	TRBV2	-	CASRQGALSEKLFF	TGTGCCAGCCGACAGGGGGCATTGAGCGAAAAACTGTTTTTT
16	TRBJ2-1	-	TRBV11-3	-	CASSLGGGASSNEQFF	TGTGCCAGCAGCTTAGGAGGGGGGGCCTCAAGTAATGAGCAGTTCTTC
13	TRBJ1-5	-	TRBV24-1	once	CATGGDSNQPQHF	TGTGCCACGGGGGGGGATAGCAATCAGCCCCAGCATTTT
14	TRBJ1-2	-	TRBV27	few	CASSPMVQGYGYTF	TGTGCCAGCAGTCCTATGGTTCAGGGCTATGGCTACACCTTC
12	TRBJ1-3	-	TRBV5-1	-	CASSASGNTIYF	TGCGCCAGCAGCGCTTCTGGAAACACCATATATTTT
13	TRBJ2-3	TRBD1	TRBV6-5	-	CASSSTRQGPQYF	TGTGCCAGCAGTTCCACGAGACAGGGGCCTCAGTATTTT
11	TRBJ2-7	-	TRBV6-2/TRBV6-3	-	CASSYDNEQYF	TGTGCCAGCAGTTACGACAACGAGCAGTACTTC
15	TRBJ2-3	-	TRBV6-5	few	CGSRQGGAGGDTQYF	TGTGGGTCCAGGCAGGGAGGAGCAGGGGGAGATACGCAGTATTTT
17	TRBJ1-5	-	TRBV4-1	-	CASSQTFDPLRGRPQHF	TGCGCCAGCAGCCAAACCTTTGACCCGTTAAGGGGCAGGCCCCAGCATTTT
15	TRBJ2-3	-	TRBV18	-	CASSPQGTSTDTQYF	TGTGCCAGCTCACCCCAGGGTACTAGCACAGATACGCAGTATTTT
15	TRBJ2-1	-	TRBV5-6	-	CASSSVQGGHNEQFF	TGTGCCAGCAGCTCGGTACAGGGTGGCCACAATGAGCAGTTCTTC
15	TRBJ2-3	TRBD2	TRBV2	-	CASSGGLAGADTQYF	TGTGCCAGCAGTGGGGGACTAGCGGGAGCAGATACGCAGTATTTT
15	TRBJ2-3	TRBD2	TRBV4-2	-	CASSQGTSRGDTQYF	TGTGCCAGCAGCCAAGGGACTAGCCGGGGAGATACGCAGTATTTT
15	TRBJ2-2	-	TRBV5-6	once	CASGTGTINTGELFF	TGTGCCAGCGGTACAGGGACGATAAACACCGGGGAGCTGTTTTTT
16	TRBJ2-5	TRBD2	TRBV4-2	-	CASSQGPAGGVETQYF	TGTGCCAGCAGCCAAGGACCAGCGGGAGGGGTGGAGACCCAGTACTTC
13	TRBJ1-2	-	TRBV18	once	CASSVRDHYGYTF	TGTGCCAGCTCAGTGAGGGACCACTATGGCTACACCTTC
14	TRBJ1-4	-	TRBV28	-	CASSFGGKEEKLFF	TGTGCCAGCAGTTTTGGGGGGAAGGAGGAAAAACTGTTTTTT
16	TRBJ2-3	-	TRBV23-1	-	CASSQLGARGTDTQYF	TGCGCCAGCAGTCAATTGGGGGCCAGGGGTACAGATACGCAGTATTTT
13	TRBJ1-2	-	TRBV14	-	CASSQDSLFSYTF	TGTGCCAGCAGCCAAGACAGTCTTTTTAGCTACACCTTC
16	TRBJ1-5	TRBD1	TRBV19	-	CASSIGQGYSNQPQHF	TGTGCCAGTAGTATCGGACAGGGGTATAGCAATCAGCCCCAGCATTTT
14	TRBJ1-2	-	TRBV28	-	CASSLYGRNYGYTF	TGTGCCAGCAGTTTATATGGACGGAACTATGGCTACACCTTC
14	TRBJ2-1	TRBD2	TRBV6-5	-	CASGFLAGDNEQFF	TGTGCCAGCGGGTTCCTAGCGGGAGACAATGAGCAGTTCTTC
21	TRBJ2-2	-	TRBV7-8	-	CASSLSAKDEMGTRNTGELFF	TGTGCCAGCAGCTTATCGGCTAAAGATGAGATGGGCACGAGGAACACCGGGGAGCTGTTTTTT
13	TRBJ1-4	TRBD1	TRBV28	once	CAHQGTANEKLFF	TGTGCCCACCAGGGGACAGCAAATGAAAAACTGTTTTTT
15	TRBJ1-6	TRBD1	TRBV10-3	-	CAISETGGRTSPLHF	TGTGCCATCAGTGAGACAGGGGGAAGGACTTCACCCCTCCACTTT
16	TRBJ1-2	TRBD1	TRBV7-6	-	CASSLGDREIAYGYTF	TGTGCCAGCAGCTTAGGGGACAGGGAAATTGCCTATGGCTACACCTTC
12	TRBJ2-3	-	TRBV2	-	CASSERVDTQYF	TGTGCCAGCAGTGAGCGCGTAGATACGCAGTATTTT
13	TRBJ2-5	-	TRBV19	-	CASSGRWTETQYF	TGTGCCAGTAGTGGCAGGTGGACAGAGACCCAGTACTTC